The 26 T cell receptor beta chains listed next were all sequenced from one sample in a study of blood T cells in healthy people across ages. Primed by a sample-barcoded 5' primer and a J-beta primer mix, a second PCR proceeded for about 6 to 12 cycles. MiXCR, run by TCRdb on the 5' RACE reads, gives a single entry per CDR3 protein. Of 750,000 to 950,000 distinct CDR3 sequences listed, almost 30% were seen once; the top ten hold about a tenth. These same data were also listed under a study on T cells of mothers and their children.

Sequencing was done on a sample of blood. The receptors here all came from a woman aged 40 to 49 in good health.

The rearrangement uses TRBV7-3 and TRBJ2-1; a weak D match, TRBD2 (5 bases). V was pared by 5 bases and J by 12 bases, with 23 bases between. This CDR3 is built from 15 residues. Germline CDR1 is SGHTA and CDR2 is FQGTGA. The CDR3 region has the DNA TGTGCCAGCAGCGCCCGCGGAGGTCGGACCGACGTGCAGTTCTTC. It is translated as CASSARGGRTDVQFF.

This clonotype was detected ten times or more. V gene TRBV29-1 combines with J gene TRBJ2-7, with TRBD1 matching over 8 bases. The CDR3 spans 12 residues. Looked up from germline, CDR1 is SQVTM and CDR2 is ANQGSEA. J gave up 4 bases and V 4 bases, and 3 bases lay outside the gene matches. For the CDR3, the DNA is TGCAGCGTTGGCAGGGGGCGGTACGAGCAGTACTTC. This encodes CSVGRGRYEQYF.

The chain has TRBV5-1 and TRBJ2-3, with 11 bases matching TRBD2. V gave up 4 bases and J gave up 2 bases; unmatched junction bases: 6. CDR3 size: 16 residues. Per germline, CDR1 SGHRS and CDR2 YFSETQ. The DNA of the CDR3 is TGCGCCAGCAGCGTGGCTAGCGGGGGGCCCACAGATACGCAGTATTTT. Translating gives CASSVASGGPTDTQYF.

The chain employs TRBV18 and TRBJ1-4, with no clear D. V shed 6 bases and J shed 8 bases, with 10 bases lying between them. There are 12 residues in the CDR3. The germline V gene has CDR1 KGHSH and CDR2 LQKENI. In DNA, the CDR3 is TGTGCCAGCTCCCTACTACAGGAAAAACTGTTTTTT. This encodes CASSLLQEKLFF. Complete variable domain (other parts from reference TRBV18 and TRBJ1-4): NAGVMQNPRHLVRRRGQEARLRCSPMKGHSHVYWYRQLPEEGLKFMVYLQKENIIDESGMPKERFSAEFPKEGPSILRIQQVVRGDSAAYFCASSLLQEKLFFGSGTQLSVL.

The rearrangement joins TRBV7-9 to TRBJ2-5; D call uncertain. The CDR3 has 12 amino acids. Germline V gives CDR1 SEHNR, CDR2 FQNEAQ (reference sequence). Trimming removed 4 bases from V and 11 bases from J, with 14 bases in between. CDR3 in amino acids: CASSWSGNEQYF. Written as DNA, the CDR3 is TGTGCCAGCAGCTGGAGTGGAAATGAGCAGTACTTC.

The J gene is TRBJ1-1, the V gene TRBV19; no reliable D call. The CDR3 consists of 14 residues. The V gene's germline CDR1 is LNHDA and CDR2 SQIVND (reference sequence). The V end was cut by 1 base, the J end by 0 bases, with 6 bases between. Here the CDR3 reads CASSIVVMNTEAFF. The CDR3 DNA follows: TGTGCCAGTAGTATAGTAGTAATGAACACTGAAGCTTTCTTT.

V gene TRBV20-1 combines with J gene TRBJ2-7; 9 bases match TRBD1. From germline, CDR1 is DFQATT and CDR2 SNEGSKA (reference sequence). V lost 5 bases to trimming and J lost 5 bases; unmatched junction nucleotides: 10. CDR3 length equals 14 residues. The CDR3 loop is CSAYRGLGSHEQYF. CDR3 in DNA: TGCAGTGCTTACAGGGGGCTGGGCAGCCACGAGCAGTACTTC.

This clonotype was seen repeatedly, ten times or more. CDR3 loop: CSAVGQGGGYGYTF. The CDR3 DNA sequence: TGCAGCGCCGTAGGACAGGGAGGGGGCTATGGCTACACCTTC. The chain employs TRBV29-1 and TRBJ1-2, with TRBD1 matching 8 bases. The CDR3 is made up of 14 amino acids. The V gene's germline CDR1 is SQVTM and CDR2 ANQGSEA. With 7 bases clipped from V and 4 bases from J, the junction kept 11 bases outside the gene matches.

V and J are TRBV15 and TRBJ2-5; a weak D match, TRBD2 (5 bases). The CDR3 consists of 15 residues. In germline, CDR1 is LNHNV, CDR2 YYDKDF (reference sequence). The V end was cut by 1 base, the J end by 5 bases, with 14 bases between. The CDR3 sequence is CATSRVQAGLETQYF. DNA for the CDR3: TGTGCCACCAGCAGAGTGCAGGCGGGTTTGGAGACCCAGTACTTC.

Worth noting for this clonotype: A much larger clone is a single base away; this may be a read error. V gene TRBV4-1 combines with J gene TRBJ2-7, with 10 bases aligning to TRBD2. The germline V gene has CDR1 MGHRA and CDR2 YSYEKL. CDR3 length: 15 amino acids. The chain's CDR3 is CVSSSLAGESYEQYF. The DNA for the CDR3 is TGCGTCAGCAGCTCTCTAGCGGGGGAGTCCTACGAGCAGTACTTC.

The chain links TRBV20-1 to TRBJ2-7, with a tentative D call TRBD2 (6 bases). Germline-derived CDR1 and CDR2 are DFQATT and SNEGSKA (reference sequence). The length of the CDR3 is 13 residues. Trimming removed 5 bases at V and 3 bases at J, with 14 bases between. CDR3 DNA: TGCAGTGCTGCGCGGGGCTTGGACTACGAGCAGTACTTC. Protein product: CSAARGLDYEQYF.

The chain carries TRBV6-5 and TRBJ2-3; 7 bases align to TRBD2. The CDR3 runs 15 residues. With V trimmed by 1 base and J by 4 bases, 5 bases remained unmatched. Germline V lookup: CDR1 MNHEY, CDR2 SVGAGI. For the CDR3, the DNA is TGTGCCAGCAGTTACTTTAGCGGGCGTGCAGATACGCAGTATTTT. Translation: CASSYFSGRADTQYF.

A remark on this clonotype: One end of the junction does not line up with germline, which may come from a read error. The rearrangement links TRBV20-1 to TRBJ1-2; D is ambiguous. Germline V gene data show CDR1 as DFQATT and CDR2 as SNEGSKA (reference sequence). This CDR3 region has 17 residues. CDR3 in amino acids: CGARERFSGRTDYGYTF. For the CDR3, the DNA is TGCGGTGCTAGAGAACGTTTTTCCGGGAGAACGGACTATGGCTACACCTTC.

This clonotype was observed a handful of times. Compared with germline, one end of the junction differs, possibly owing to a read error. The CDR3 region is CASTIRAKNIRYF. CDR3 in DNA: TGTGCCAGCACGATTCGGGCCAAAAACATTCGGTACTTC. This chain uses TRBV28 with TRBJ2-4, with D uncertain. Germline V lookup: CDR1 MDHEN, CDR2 SYDVKM. CDR3 length equals 13 residues.

This clonotype was recorded a few times. The rearrangement joins TRBV5-1 to TRBJ1-6; D might be TRBD1 (6 bases). V lost 4 bases and J lost 5, with 13 bases in between. There are 15 residues in the CDR3. Germline assignment: CDR1 SGHRS and CDR2 YFSETQ. The CDR3 protein is CASSMTQGNNSPLHF. The CDR3, as DNA: TGCGCCAGCAGCATGACTCAGGGGAATAATTCACCCCTCCACTTT.

This clonotype has ten or more counts. The chain couples TRBV5-1 to TRBJ2-7; 8 nucleotides match TRBD1. CDR3 length equals 14 residues. Germline V CDR1 and CDR2: SGHRS, YFSETQ. Trimming removed 0 bases from V and 3 bases from J; junction bases left unmatched: 2. The CDR3 bases are TGCGCCAGCAGCTTGGAACAGGGGGTCTACGAGCAGTACTTC. Amino acid sequence: CASSLEQGVYEQYF.

The rearrangement links TRBV20-1 to TRBJ2-5, with D possibly TRBD1 on 5 matching bases. The CDR3 extends over 13 amino acids. The germline V gene has CDR1 DFQATT and CDR2 SNEGSKA (reference sequence). V lost 3 bases and J lost 7, with 15 bases in between. CDR3 amino acids: CSASDSLRWTQYF. Here the CDR3 DNA reads TGCAGTGCTAGCGACAGCCTCCGGTGGACCCAGTACTTC.

This clonotype has a count of ten or more. The rearrangement uses TRBV29-1 and TRBJ2-4; 7 bases align to TRBD1. Germline values: CDR1 SQVTM, CDR2 ANQGSEA. The CDR3 covers 14 residues. V shed 0 bases, J shed 2 bases, and the junction held 1 base outside the gene matches. CDR3: CSVEDRGTKNIQYF. CDR3 nucleotides: TGCAGCGTTGAAGACAGGGGGACCAAAAACATTCAGTACTTC.

This clonotype has just a few counts. The CDR3 sequence is CASSRSSSDSDTQYF. CDR3 sequence (DNA): TGCGCCAGCAGTCGGTCCTCTAGCGATTCAGATACGCAGTATTTT. The chain recombines TRBV5-1 with TRBJ2-3; possibly TRBD2 for D (6 bases). The V gene lost 5 bases and the J gene lost 4 bases, with 17 bases spanning the gap. The CDR3 length is 15 residues. Germline lookup yields CDR1 SGHRS and CDR2 YFSETQ.

The J gene is TRBJ2-4, the V gene TRBV20-1; maybe TRBD1 (6 bases). The DNA end is more similar to TRBJ2-5, so the J call may be wrong. The germline CDR1 and CDR2 sequences are DFQATT and SNEGSKA (reference sequence). This CDR3 is 14 amino acids long. The CDR3 is CSARDQGLTETQYF. In DNA form, the CDR3 reads TGCAGTGCTAGAGATCAGGGGTTGACGGAGACCCAGTACTTC.

CDR3 residues: CAGMSRVEANYGYTF. CDR3 in DNA: TGTGCCGGCATGTCCCGAGTAGAGGCAAACTATGGCTACACCTTC. The V call is TRBV12-3 or TRBV12-4, the J call TRBJ1-2, with D unresolved. The CDR3 loop spans 15 amino acids. V dropped 11 bases and J dropped 2 bases, with 21 bases sitting between them.

In this sample, this clonotype turned up a few times. This chain links TRBV20-1 with TRBJ2-1, with TRBD2 matching 8 bases. Germline V gene lookup returns CDR1 DFQATT and CDR2 SNEGSKA (reference sequence). Trimming cost V 4 bases and J 8 bases; bases outside gene matches: 10. The CDR3 sequence is 14 residues long. CDR3 coding DNA: TGCAGTGCTATAGTCGGGGGGGCCACACATGAGCAGTTCTTC. Protein sequence: CSAIVGGATHEQFF.

This clonotype was seen only a few times. The rearrangement links TRBV12-3 or TRBV12-4 to TRBJ2-1; 9 bases line up with TRBD1. This CDR3 region has 13 residues. V lost 6 bases, J lost 8 bases, and 5 bases stayed unmatched. The CDR3 DNA reads TGTGCCAGCAGGCGGACAGGGGTTGATGAGCAGTTCTTC. Amino acid sequence: CASRRTGVDEQFF.

The chain recombines TRBV18 with TRBJ1-1, with D possibly being TRBD1 (5 bases). V dropped 6 bases and J dropped 0 bases, with 23 bases sitting between them. The CDR3 has 18 residues. The germline gives CDR1 KGHSH, CDR2 LQKENI. CDR3 DNA sequence: TGTGCCAGCTCCCTTAGTAAGGGGAGGGTACCCATGAACACTGAAGCTTTCTTT. The encoded protein is CASSLSKGRVPMNTEAFF.

V and J are TRBV13 and TRBJ2-4; D is possibly TRBD1 (5 bases). The V end was cut by 1 base, the J end by 0 bases, with 13 bases between. Germline V gives CDR1 PRHDT, CDR2 FYEKMQ (reference sequence). The CDR3 has 17 residues. CDR3 nucleotide sequence: TGTGCCAGCAGCTTAGCCAAGGACAACATAGCCAAAAACATTCAGTACTTC. Translation gives CASSLAKDNIAKNIQYF. Drawing the rest from reference TRBV13 and TRBJ2-4, the complete variable domain is AAGVIQSPRHLIKEKRETATLKCYPIPRHDTVYWYQQGPGQDPQFLISFYEKMQSDKGSIPDRFSAQQFSDYHSELNMSSLELGDSALYFCASSLAKDNIAKNIQYFGAGTRLSVL.

The chain combines TRBV21-1 with TRBJ1-2. TRBV21-1 is termed a pseudogene. This CDR3 has 16 residues. Here the CDR3 DNA reads TGTGCCAGCAGCAAAGGAAACCTGAAGGTTAGCTATGGCTACACCTTC. This translates into CASSKGNLKVSYGYTF.